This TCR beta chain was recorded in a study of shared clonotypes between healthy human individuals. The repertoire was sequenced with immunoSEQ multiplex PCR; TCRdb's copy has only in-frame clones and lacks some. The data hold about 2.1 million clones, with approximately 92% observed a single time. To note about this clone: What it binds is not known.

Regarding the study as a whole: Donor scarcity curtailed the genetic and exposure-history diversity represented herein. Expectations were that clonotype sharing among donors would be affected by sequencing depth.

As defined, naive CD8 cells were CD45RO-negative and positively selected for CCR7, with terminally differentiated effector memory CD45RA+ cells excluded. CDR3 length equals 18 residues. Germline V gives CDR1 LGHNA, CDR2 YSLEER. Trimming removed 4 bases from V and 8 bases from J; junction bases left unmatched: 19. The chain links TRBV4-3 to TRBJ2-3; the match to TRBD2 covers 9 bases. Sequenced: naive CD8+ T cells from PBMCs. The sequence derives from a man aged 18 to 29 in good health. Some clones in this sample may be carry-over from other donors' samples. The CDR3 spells CASSPTRLLAGLAGTQYF. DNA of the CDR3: TGCGCCAGCAGCCCAACCCGGCTCCTAGCGGGACTGGCGGGTACGCAGTATTTT.